The clone carrying this TCR beta chain appeared a single time. These data come from a study of blood T cell repertoires in COVID-19. Study details: The United States, Italy and Spain provided the acute and convalescent COVID-19 samples. From T cells, B-cell-depleted T cells, or PBMCs came the material, which was cDNA or gDNA.

The CDR3 length is 15 residues. The germline V gene has CDR1 LNHDA and CDR2 SQIVND (reference sequence). V dropped 3 bases and J dropped 6; count of bases not matched to a gene: 4. Per the original methods: Amplification of reference gene primers was used by the study to estimate nucleated cell counts. This table comes from immunoSEQ multiplex PCR, and its TCRdb copy is limited to in-frame clones, with some not included. V, J and clone size are taken as reported in that table, and D and trimming were inferred from the DNA itself. Counted here are approximately 97,000 clones, about 85% occurring once; the ten biggest clones make up roughly 4.4%.

The chain carries TRBV19 and TRBJ2-1; 11 nucleotides agree with TRBD2. Sequencing input: peripheral blood. The sequence came from a man in his 60s with acute or convalescent COVID-19. CDR3 nucleotides: TGTGCCAGTAGTATCCCTAGCGGGGGGCCCAATGAGCAGTTCTTC. Protein: CASSIPSGGPNEQFF.